This record covers a single T cell receptor (beta chain). Its antigen is not known. CDR3 size: 14 residues. Per the germline V gene, CDR1 is SEHNR and CDR2 is FQNEAQ (reference sequence). V dropped 6 bases and J dropped 2 bases, with 13 bases sitting between them. Sequenced by immunoSEQ multiplex PCR; TCRdb stores in-frame clones only, minus some. The table records about 1.1 million clones, about 72% of them present only once. This record belongs to a study of shared clonotypes between healthy human individuals. General study findings and limits: The naive CD4 repertoires of a handful of donors were compared, and about 5% of clonotypes were shared.

The sequence was obtained from a man aged 18 to 35 in good health. Some clones in this sample may be carry-over from other donors' samples. The source material was memory CD4+ T cells from PBMCs. Subset in this sample: CD45RA-negative fraction. The V call is TRBV7-9, the J call TRBJ2-5; TRBD1 or TRBD2 may be the D gene (5 bases each). DNA of the CDR3: TGTGCCAGCAGTCAACTCTGGGGGCAAGAGACCCAGTACTTC. Its protein is CASSQLWGQETQYF.